The next 28 T cell receptor beta chains were all read from a single sample in a study of shared clonotypes between healthy human individuals. Method: immunoSEQ multiplex PCR; TCRdb's copy keeps in-frame clones and lacks some. The sample records 330,000 or so clones, around 79% being singletons. Sequencing was done on a sample of memory CD4+ T cells sorted from blood. Subset in this sample: CD45RA-negative fraction. All receptors come from a man aged 30 to 39 in good health.

The J gene is TRBJ2-5, the V gene TRBV5-4; D is unresolved. V gave up 0 bases and J gave up 5 bases, with 8 bases separating them. CDR1 is SGHNT and CDR2 is YYREEE in the germline V gene (reference sequence). CDR3 length: 13 residues. Here the CDR3 reads CASSLVPPETQYF. The CDR3 nucleotides are TGTGCCAGCAGCTTGGTTCCCCCGGAGACCCAGTACTTC.

V is TRBV7-8 and J is TRBJ1-1; 7 nucleotides agree with TRBD1. CDR1 SGHVS and CDR2 FQNEAQ come from the germline V gene. The junction had 16 bases not matched to a gene; V was cut back by 3 bases and J by 6 bases. This CDR3 is built from 17 residues. The CDR3 coding sequence is TGTGCCAGCAGCTTGCAAGGAGGGGGCGCTTGGTACTCTGAAGCTTTCTTT. This encodes CASSLQGGGAWYSEAFF.

On this clone: This sample also contains other DNA sequences that code for the same CDR3. The genes are TRBV29-1 and TRBJ1-2, with D perhaps TRBD1 (5 bases). V was trimmed by 2 bases and J by 7 bases, leaving 11 bases between them. Germline assignment: CDR1 SQVTM and CDR2 ANQGSEA. The CDR3 sequence is 12 residues long. The CDR3 is CSVETGGGGYTF. The CDR3 coding sequence is TGCAGCGTTGAAACGGGGGGGGGTGGCTACACCTTC.

The chain uses TRBV29-1 and TRBJ2-5; no reliable D call. V lost 3 bases, J lost 5 bases, and 4 bases lay in between. This CDR3 is 10 amino acids long. Germline assignment: CDR1 SQVTM and CDR2 ANQGSEA. Here the CDR3 reads CSVDRETQYF. Written as DNA, the CDR3 is TGCAGCGTTGACAGGGAGACCCAGTACTTC. The whole variable domain, remainder taken from reference TRBV29-1 and TRBJ2-5, is SAVISQKPSRDICQRGTSLTIQCQVDSQVTMMFWYRQQPGQSLTLIATANQGSEATYESGFVIDKFPISRPNLTFSTLTVSNMSPEDSSIYLCSVDRETQYFGPGTRLLVL.

V and J are TRBV5-1 and TRBJ1-4, with a possible D match to TRBD1 (6 bases). Germline CDR1 is SGHRS and CDR2 is YFSETQ. Trimming stripped 4 bases from V and 7 bases from J, with 17 bases between. There are 15 residues in the CDR3. The CDR3 nucleotides read TGCGCCAGCAGCCCGTCGGGGGGCCAGGGTGAAAAACTGTTTTTT. The encoded protein is CASSPSGGQGEKLFF.

The chain carries TRBV6-5 and TRBJ2-7; D is ambiguous. Trimming stripped 4 bases from V and 3 bases from J, with 10 bases between. There are 13 residues in the CDR3. The V gene's germline CDR1 is MNHEY and CDR2 SVGAGI. CDR3 in amino acids: CASSLNPDYEQYF. The CDR3, as DNA: TGTGCCAGCAGTTTAAACCCGGACTACGAGCAGTACTTC.

This clone was seen repeatedly, ten times or more. The CDR3 DNA reads TGTGCCAGCAGTTTCCAGGGTTATAGCAATCAGCCCCAGCATTTT. It yields the protein CASSFQGYSNQPQHF. The chain uses TRBV27 and TRBJ1-5, with D possibly matching TRBD1 (5 bases). CDR1 MNHEY and CDR2 SMNVEV come from the germline V gene (reference sequence). V was shortened by 3 bases and J by 0 bases, with 9 bases between the two germline ends. The CDR3 covers 15 residues.

This chain joins TRBV2 and TRBJ2-3; D not resolved. V was pared by 5 bases and J by 5 bases, with 11 bases between. CDR3 length equals 13 residues. Germline CDR1 is SNHLY and CDR2 is FYNNEI. This CDR3 is CASSIVVGDTQYF. In DNA form, the CDR3 reads TGTGCCAGCAGTATAGTTGTGGGAGATACGCAGTATTTT.

The table lists this clone with a few counts. The V and J genes are TRBV10-1 and TRBJ2-2; weak D call: TRBD2 (6 bases). The germline gives CDR1 WNHNN, CDR2 SYGVQD (reference sequence). The ends were cut back, 6 bases at V and 8 bases at J, with 22 bases in the middle. The CDR3 totals 16 residues. The DNA of the CDR3 is TGCGCCAGCAGCCGTACTAGCACCCCCCGGAGGGGGGAGCTGTTTTTT. It is translated as CASSRTSTPRRGELFF.

The genes are TRBV15 and TRBJ2-1, with TRBD2 as a possible D gene (7 bases). The CDR3 spans 15 residues. The V end was cut by 5 bases, the J end by 6 bases, with 17 bases between. The germline gives CDR1 LNHNV, CDR2 YYDKDF (reference sequence). CDR3 region: CATSGLGGRTNEQFF. DNA of the CDR3: TGTGCCACCAGCGGACTAGGGGGACGCACCAATGAGCAGTTCTTC.

The genes are TRBV6-5 and TRBJ1-2; possibly TRBD1 for D (5 bases). Trimming shortened V by 8 bases and J by 4 bases, and 11 bases separated the two germline ends. Germline V gives CDR1 MNHEY, CDR2 SVGAGI. This CDR3 is 12 amino acids long. The CDR3 DNA is TGTGCCAGCTATACAGGCCTCTATGGCTACACCTTC. Residues: CASYTGLYGYTF.

This clone was seen only once. The chain combines TRBV6-1 with TRBJ1-3; D may be TRBD1 (6 bases). V lost 7 bases to trimming and J lost 1 base, with 11 bases between them. The CDR3 sequence is 14 residues long. CDR1 MNHNS and CDR2 SASEGT come from the germline V gene. As DNA, the CDR3 is TGTGCCAGCACCGAAGGGGGGTCTGGAAACACCATATATTTT. This translates into CASTEGGSGNTIYF.

The V and J genes are TRBV5-1 and TRBJ2-7; 12 positions agree with TRBD2. The CDR3 is 19 amino acids. V trimming: 1 base; J trimming: 2 bases; junction bases outside the gene matches: 13. CDR1 SGHRS and CDR2 YFSETQ come from the germline V gene. The DNA for the CDR3 is TGCGCCAGCAGCTTGTCAGTGACTAGCGGGAGAAATCGGCCCTACGAGCAGTACTTC. Protein product: CASSLSVTSGRNRPYEQYF.

With respect to this clone: This sample also contains other DNA sequences that code for the same CDR3. The chain is built from TRBV2 and TRBJ2-5; D ambiguous. The CDR3 spans 13 residues. Trimming took 6 bases from V and 0 from J, leaving 8 bases between them. Germline CDR1 SNHLY, CDR2 FYNNEI. CDR3 in DNA: TGTGCCAGCAGGCGCGAGTACCAAGAGACCCAGTACTTC. This sequence encodes CASRREYQETQYF.

The V and J genes are TRBV18 and TRBJ2-7; D is unclear. Trimming left V 4 bases short and J 4 bases short, with 14 bases between. Germline CDR1 is KGHSH and CDR2 is LQKENI. The CDR3 contains 14 residues. CDR3 sequence (DNA): TGTGCCAGCTCACTTGCGCCCCAGGAGTACGAGCAGTACTTC. Protein sequence: CASSLAPQEYEQYF.

Comment on this clone: The same CDR3 also results from other DNA sequences found in this sample. The chain is built from TRBV5-1 and TRBJ2-1, with a possible D match to TRBD2 (5 bases). The CDR3 runs 13 residues. V shed 4 bases and J shed 0 bases, with 5 bases lying between them. Per the germline V gene, CDR1 is SGHRS and CDR2 is YFSETQ. The CDR3, as DNA: TGCGCCAGCAGCGGGAGCTCCTACAATGAGCAGTTCTTC. It specifies CASSGSSYNEQFF.

This clone has a single count. This chain uses TRBV19 with TRBJ2-3, with 8 bases identical to TRBD2. With 3 bases clipped from V and 0 bases from J, the junction kept 2 bases outside the gene matches. The CDR3 is 15 amino acids. Germline CDR1 LNHDA, CDR2 SQIVND (reference sequence). The CDR3 loop reads CASSMPSGSTDTQYF. CDR3 nucleotide sequence: TGTGCCAGTAGTATGCCTAGCGGGAGCACAGATACGCAGTATTTT.

The chain employs TRBV5-1 and TRBJ2-5; 13 nucleotides align to TRBD2. The V and J ends lost 0 bases and 4 bases, in that order; junction bases with no gene match: 3. Germline lookup yields CDR1 SGHRS and CDR2 YFSETQ. This CDR3 is built from 16 residues. Written as DNA, the CDR3 is TGCGCCAGCAGCTTGGGGACTAGCGGGAGTGCAGAGACCCAGTACTTC. Its protein is CASSLGTSGSAETQYF. Combining the CDR3 with reference TRBV5-1 and TRBJ2-5 gives the whole variable domain KAGVTQTPRYLIKTRGQQVTLSCSPISGHRSVSWYQQTPGQGLQFLFEYFSETQRNKGNFPGRFSGRQFSNSRSEMNVSTLELGDSALYLCASSLGTSGSAETQYFGPGTRLLVL.

The V gene is TRBV4-1, the J gene TRBJ2-7; no firm D call. From germline, CDR1 is MGHRA and CDR2 YSYEKL. The CDR3 loop spans 13 amino acids. V was cut by 3 bases and J by 1 base, with 7 bases left in between. The CDR3 sequence is CASSHGPSYEQYF. The CDR3 nucleotides read TGCGCCAGCAGCCACGGGCCTTCCTACGAGCAGTACTTC.

The chain couples TRBV2 to TRBJ1-1; D is unclear. This CDR3 is built from 13 residues. With 9 bases removed from V and 4 bases from J, the gap between germline ends came to 15 bases. CDR1 SNHLY and CDR2 FYNNEI come from the germline V gene. CDR3 nucleotide sequence: TGTGCCAGTAGCTCCAGGACGAGCACTGAAGCTTTCTTT. Residues: CASSSRTSTEAFF.

The chain employs TRBV5-4 and TRBJ1-6; tentative D call: TRBD1 (6 bases). From germline, CDR1 is SGHNT and CDR2 YYREEE (reference sequence). Between the trimmed V and J ends, which lost 3 bases and 6 bases, there was a span of 16 bases. The CDR3 is 16 residues long. The CDR3 protein is CASSSGQIIGNSPLHF. The CDR3 DNA reads TGTGCCAGCAGCTCTGGACAGATCATCGGTAATTCACCCCTCCACTTT.

The chain has TRBV19 and TRBJ1-5, with D uncertain. Trimming took 3 bases from V and 4 from J, leaving 10 bases between them. Germline loops: CDR1 LNHDA, CDR2 SQIVND (reference sequence). The CDR3 sequence is 14 residues long. Written as DNA, the CDR3 is TGTGCCAGTAGTATGAGGGCCGGGAATCAGCCCCAGCATTTT. The encoded protein is CASSMRAGNQPQHF.

Here the CDR3 DNA reads TGTGCCAGCAGCTTAGGCGTCTACAATGAGCAGTTCTTC. This sequence encodes CASSLGVYNEQFF. The V gene is TRBV11-3, the J gene TRBJ2-1; no firm D call. CDR3 length: 13 amino acids. CDR1 SGHNT and CDR2 YENEEA come from the germline V gene. V gave up 1 base and J gave up 3 bases, with 4 bases separating them.

V and J are TRBV18 and TRBJ2-2; 9 bases match TRBD1. Germline values: CDR1 KGHSH, CDR2 LQKENI. V lost 4 bases to trimming and J lost 4 bases; unmatched junction nucleotides: 4. This CDR3 comprises 15 residues. The CDR3: CASSLADRGTGELFF. The CDR3 DNA reads TGTGCCAGCTCACTAGCGGACAGGGGCACCGGGGAGCTGTTTTTT.

The chain recombines TRBV28 with TRBJ1-5, with a possible D match to TRBD1 (5 bases). CDR3 size: 15 residues. The ends were cut back, 7 bases at V and 3 bases at J, with 16 bases in the middle. Germline V gives CDR1 MDHEN, CDR2 SYDVKM. The CDR3 loop is CASTGGVLNNQPQHF. In DNA, the CDR3 is TGTGCCAGCACCGGGGGGGTTCTCAACAATCAGCCCCAGCATTTT.

The chain couples TRBV10-3 to TRBJ2-5; 7 positions agree with TRBD2. Germline loops: CDR1 ENHRY, CDR2 SYGVKD. CDR3 length: 18 residues. V was pared by 2 bases and J by 7 bases, with 19 bases of the junction left unmatched. The CDR3 region has the DNA TGTGCCATCAGTGAGCCGACCCAACGGGCTAGCGGTATTGGGACCCAGTACTTC. As protein: CAISEPTQRASGIGTQYF.

The gene calls are TRBV2 and TRBJ2-1; the D is unclear. There are 13 residues in the CDR3. CDR1 is SNHLY and CDR2 is FYNNEI in the germline V gene. V was pared by 5 bases and J by 14 bases, with 19 bases between. CDR3 nucleotide sequence: TGTGCCAGCAGTACTTACGGGCCTTCGGATAAGTTCTTC. Its protein product is CASSTYGPSDKFF. The full variable domain, its missing parts supplied by reference TRBV2 and TRBJ2-1, is EPEVTQTPSHQVTQMGQEVILRCVPISNHLYFYWYRQILGQKVEFLVSFYNNEISEKSEIFDDQFSVERPDGSNFTLKIRSTKLEDSAMYFCASSTYGPSDKFFGPGTRLTVL.

This chain uses TRBV27 with TRBJ1-2; maybe TRBD1 (6 bases). CDR3 size: 14 residues. Germline V gene lookup returns CDR1 MNHEY and CDR2 SMNVEV (reference sequence). With 2 bases removed from V and 0 bases from J, the gap between germline ends came to 7 bases. CDR3 loop: CASSLRGANYGYTF. The CDR3 bases are TGTGCCAGCAGTTTAAGGGGGGCTAACTATGGCTACACCTTC.